The 14 T cell receptor beta chains reported below all come from one sample, sequenced in a study of blood T cell repertoires in COVID-19. Libraries were prepared by immunoSEQ multiplex PCR; TCRdb keeps only in-frame clonotypes and omits some of them. The repertoire holds approximately 120,000 clones, around nine tenths seen once, with less than 2% in the top ten. Sequencing was done on a sample of peripheral blood. The receptors originated from a human donor in a cohort sampled during active COVID-19.

The chain links TRBV15 to TRBJ1-2; 7 positions match TRBD1. This CDR3 is 14 amino acids long. V shed 6 bases, J shed 5 bases, and the junction held 9 bases outside the gene matches. CDR1 and CDR2 (germline): LNHNV, YYDKDF (reference sequence). DNA for the CDR3: TGTGCCACCAGGAACCCCGGGACAGAATATGGCTACACCTTC. This gives the protein CATRNPGTEYGYTF.

The rearrangement uses TRBV19 and TRBJ2-5; 9 nucleotides line up with TRBD2. Germline CDR1 reads LNHDA; CDR2 reads SQIVND (reference sequence). There are 15 residues in the CDR3. The trim removed 1 base at V and 4 bases at J, leaving 4 bases unmatched. CDR3 loop: CASSIGLAETETQYF. The CDR3 nucleotides are TGTGCCAGTAGTATAGGACTAGCGGAGACAGAGACCCAGTACTTC.

The chain recombines TRBV3-1 (or the pseudogene TRBV3-2) with TRBJ2-1, with TRBD2 identical over 13 bases. V shed 4 bases and J 2 bases; nucleotides not matched to a gene: 5. This CDR3 is built from 17 residues. Germline-derived CDR1 and CDR2 are LGHDT and YNNKEL (reference sequence). The CDR3 protein is CASSPWTSGSTYNEQFF. CDR3 nucleotide sequence: TGTGCCAGCAGCCCCTGGACTAGCGGGAGTACCTACAATGAGCAGTTCTTC.

This chain connects TRBV19 to TRBJ2-5; tentative D call: TRBD1 (6 bases). This CDR3 has 14 residues. The V gene's germline CDR1 is LNHDA and CDR2 SQIVND (reference sequence). V shed 3 bases and J shed 5 bases, with 13 bases lying between them. CDR3 nucleotides: TGTGCCAGTAGTATGAGGTCAGGGGACGAGACCCAGTACTTC. It is translated as CASSMRSGDETQYF.

The chain is built from TRBV18 and TRBJ2-5; 8 bases line up with TRBD2. Unmatched junction bases numbered 10, after V lost 4 bases and J lost 3 bases. Looked up from germline, CDR1 is KGHSH and CDR2 is LQKENI. The CDR3 covers 16 residues. This chain's CDR3 is CASSQVAGGTEETQYF. The DNA for the CDR3 is TGTGCCAGCTCACAGGTGGCGGGAGGAACCGAAGAGACCCAGTACTTC. The full variable domain, its missing parts supplied by reference TRBV18 and TRBJ2-5, is NAGVMQNPRHLVRRRGQEARLRCSPMKGHSHVYWYRQLPEEGLKFMVYLQKENIIDESGMPKERFSAEFPKEGPSILRIQQVVRGDSAAYFCASSQVAGGTEETQYFGPGTRLLVL.

J is TRBJ2-7 and V is TRBV3-1 (or the pseudogene TRBV3-2), with D possibly TRBD2 on 6 matching bases. CDR3 length: 15 residues. Germline V gives CDR1 LGHDT, CDR2 YNNKEL (reference sequence). V was trimmed by 0 bases and J by 4 bases, leaving 13 bases between them. The CDR3 DNA reads as TGTGCCAGCAGCCAAGAGGGACTCTACCGGTACGAGCAGTACTTC. The encoded protein is CASSQEGLYRYEQYF.

V usage is TRBV5-1 and J usage is TRBJ1-1; TRBD1 might be the D (6 bases). Germline CDR1 SGHRS, CDR2 YFSETQ. The CDR3 runs 13 residues. The V and J ends lost 5 bases and 1 base respectively, with 9 bases between them. CDR3 DNA: TGCGCCAGCAGGAGGGGACAGAACACTGAAGCTTTCTTT. It translates to CASRRGQNTEAFF.

The chain employs TRBV9 and TRBJ1-1, with no clear D. V was shortened by 0 bases and J by 5 bases, with 11 bases between the two germline ends. Per germline, CDR1 SGDLS and CDR2 YYNGEE. The CDR3 loop spans 14 amino acids. The CDR3 sequence: CASSVEPGRTEAFF. The CDR3 region has the DNA TGTGCCAGCAGCGTAGAGCCGGGGAGGACTGAAGCTTTCTTT. Combining the CDR3 with reference TRBV9 and TRBJ1-1 gives the whole variable domain DSGVTQTPKHLITATGQRVTLRCSPRSGDLSVYWYQQSLDQGLQFLIQYYNGEERAKGNILERFSAQQFPDLHSELNLSSLELGDSALYFCASSVEPGRTEAFFGQGTRLTVV.

The V and J genes are TRBV7-2 and TRBJ2-3; TRBD2 matches 12 bases. The CDR3 length is 16 residues. The ends lost 4 bases at V and 4 bases at J; junction bases unmatched: 6. Germline CDR1 is SGHTA and CDR2 is FQGNSA. The CDR3 nucleotides read TGTGCCAGCAGCTCGGGGCTAGCGGGGGGGGCAGATACGCAGTATTTT. Translated: CASSSGLAGGADTQYF.

The chain combines TRBV29-1 with TRBJ2-3, with 8 nucleotides matching TRBD2. Per the germline V gene, CDR1 is SQVTM and CDR2 is ANQGSEA. The CDR3 has 15 residues. Losses at the gene ends were 1 base for V and 5 bases for J; bases not matched to a gene: 8. The DNA for the CDR3 is TGCAGCGTTGAAGCGGGAGCGGGAGTGATAGATACGCAGTATTTT. Its translation is CSVEAGAGVIDTQYF.

DNA for the CDR3: TGTGCCAGCAGTCCCGGACTAGCGGGAGTAAGAGGCATTCAGTACTTC. Residues: CASSPGLAGVRGIQYF. The chain carries TRBV6-2 or TRBV6-3 and TRBJ2-4, with TRBD2 identical over 13 bases. The CDR3 has 16 residues. The germline CDR1 and CDR2 sequences are MNHEY and SVGEGT. V lost 5 bases and J lost 9; bases outside the gene matches: 10.

The chain links TRBV7-2 to TRBJ2-3, with D possibly being TRBD2 (6 bases). Trimming removed 4 bases from V and 2 bases from J, with 13 bases in between. The CDR3 loop spans 15 amino acids. Per the germline V gene, CDR1 is SGHTA and CDR2 is FQGNSA. The CDR3, as DNA: TGTGCCAGCAGCTGGACCGGGGGTACCACAGATACGCAGTATTTT. Its protein product is CASSWTGGTTDTQYF.

The chain joins TRBV5-1 to TRBJ2-5; no clear D gene. The length of the CDR3 is 13 residues. The V and J ends lost 4 bases and 5 bases respectively, with 12 bases between them. Germline CDR1 and CDR2: SGHRS and YFSETQ. The CDR3 region has the DNA TGCGCCAGCAGCACTACTTTATGGGAGACCCAGTACTTC. It translates to CASSTTLWETQYF.

The chain recombines TRBV10-3 with TRBJ2-1; D perhaps matches TRBD2 (7 bases). The CDR3 is 15 amino acids. V dropped 4 bases and J dropped 4 bases, with 14 bases sitting between them. CDR1 is ENHRY and CDR2 is SYGVKD in the germline V gene. CDR3 in amino acids: CAISGEGGPYNEQFF. The CDR3 coding sequence is TGTGCCATCAGTGGGGAGGGGGGGCCTTACAATGAGCAGTTCTTC.